This TCR beta chain was documented in a study of shared clonotypes between healthy human individuals. As for the study in general: The people who gave samples were two women and three men aged 18 to 49.

This clone has a single count. The CDR3 runs to 15 residues. In germline, CDR1 is KGHSH, CDR2 LQKENI. V shed 4 bases, J shed 5 bases, and the junction held 9 bases outside the gene matches. The run depth of the assay was deep. Assay: immunoSEQ multiplex PCR; the TCRdb copy retains only in-frame clones and omits some. The sample contains a few million clones, 80% to 95% of which appear only once. Donors had no recently reported acute infections or vaccinations and were HIV-negative. The TCR originated in a man younger than 35 in good health. Some clones in this sample may be carry-over from other donors' samples. The chain couples TRBV18 to TRBJ2-5; 8 nucleotides agree with TRBD1. Source material: naive CD4+ T cells from PBMCs. The subset: CD45RA+ positively selected. The CDR3 here is CASSLRQGSRETQYF. The DNA for the CDR3 is TGTGCCAGCTCACTCCGACAGGGGAGCCGGGAGACCCAGTACTTC.